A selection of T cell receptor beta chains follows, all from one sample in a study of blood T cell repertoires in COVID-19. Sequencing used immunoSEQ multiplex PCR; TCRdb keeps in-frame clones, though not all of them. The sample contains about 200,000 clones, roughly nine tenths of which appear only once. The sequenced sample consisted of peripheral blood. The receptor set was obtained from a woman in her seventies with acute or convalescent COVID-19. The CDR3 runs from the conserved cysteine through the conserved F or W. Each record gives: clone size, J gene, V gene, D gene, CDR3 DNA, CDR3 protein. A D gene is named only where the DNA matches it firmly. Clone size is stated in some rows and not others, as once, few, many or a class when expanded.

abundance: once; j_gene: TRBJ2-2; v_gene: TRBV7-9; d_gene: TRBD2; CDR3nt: TGTGCCAGCAGCCTGCCAGCAAGACTAGCGGGAGGGAACACCGGGGAGCTGTTTTTT; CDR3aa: CASSLPARLAGGNTGELFF
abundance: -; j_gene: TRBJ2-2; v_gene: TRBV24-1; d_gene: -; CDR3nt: TGTGCCACCAGTGATTGGCAGGGAAGCACCGGGGAGCTGTTTTTT; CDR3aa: CATSDWQGSTGELFF
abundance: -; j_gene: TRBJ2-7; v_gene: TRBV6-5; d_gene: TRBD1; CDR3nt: TGTGCCAGCAGCCGGGACAGGGGTAGCGAGCAGTACTTC; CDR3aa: CASSRDRGSEQYF
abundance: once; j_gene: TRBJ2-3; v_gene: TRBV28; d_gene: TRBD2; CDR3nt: TGTGCCAGCAGTTCCCGGAAACCTCGAGGGACTAGCGGAATCACAGATACGCAGTATTTT; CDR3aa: CASSSRKPRGTSGITDTQYF
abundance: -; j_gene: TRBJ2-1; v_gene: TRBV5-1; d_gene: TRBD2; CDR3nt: TGCGCCAGCAGCTTAGCGGGGAGCTCCTACAATGAGCAGTTCTTC; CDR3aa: CASSLAGSSYNEQFF
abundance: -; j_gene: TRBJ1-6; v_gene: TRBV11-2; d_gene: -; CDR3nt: TGTGCCAGCAGCTTAAGGGGTTCACCCCTCCACTTT; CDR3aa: CASSLRGSPLHF
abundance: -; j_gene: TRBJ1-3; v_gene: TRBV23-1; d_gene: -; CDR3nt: TGCGCCAGCAGTCAAAGGCCCCAGGGGAGGGCCGGAAACACCATATATTTT; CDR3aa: CASSQRPQGRAGNTIYF
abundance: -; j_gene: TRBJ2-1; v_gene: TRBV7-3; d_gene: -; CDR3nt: TGTGCCAGCAGCTTAGCTAGCTTTAATGAGCAGTTCTTC; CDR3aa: CASSLASFNEQFF
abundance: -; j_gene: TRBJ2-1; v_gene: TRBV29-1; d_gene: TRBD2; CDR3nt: TGCAGCGTCCCGGGACTAGCGGGAGGGCGTAATGAGCAGTTCTTC; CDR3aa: CSVPGLAGGRNEQFF
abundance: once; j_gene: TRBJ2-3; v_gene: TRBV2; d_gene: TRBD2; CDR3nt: TGTGCCAGCAGTGATAACCTAGCGGGAGGAGCCGCAGATACGCAGTATTTT; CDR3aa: CASSDNLAGGAADTQYF
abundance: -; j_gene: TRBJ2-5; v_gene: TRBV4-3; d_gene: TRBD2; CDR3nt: TGCGCCAGCAGCCAAAGGCTGGACAGCGGGAGTGTGAAGGAGACCCAGTACTTC; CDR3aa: CASSQRLDSGSVKETQYF
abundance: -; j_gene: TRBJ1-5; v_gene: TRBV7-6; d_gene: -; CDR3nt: TGTGCCAGCAGCTACCCAGAGGCGTTGAATCAGCCCCAGCATTTT; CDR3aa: CASSYPEALNQPQHF
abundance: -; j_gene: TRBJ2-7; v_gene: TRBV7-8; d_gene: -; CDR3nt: TGTGCCAGCAGCTTAGTACAGGGTTCCGGCTACGAGCAGTACTTC; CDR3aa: CASSLVQGSGYEQYF
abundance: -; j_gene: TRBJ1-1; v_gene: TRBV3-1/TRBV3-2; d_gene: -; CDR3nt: TGTGCCAGCAGCTCAATTCGGACAGCCGAAGCTTTCTTT; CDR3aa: CASSSIRTAEAFF
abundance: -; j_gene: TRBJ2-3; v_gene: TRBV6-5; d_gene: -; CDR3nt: TGTGCCAGTCGAGAGGGAGATACGCAGTATTTT; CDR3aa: CASREGDTQYF
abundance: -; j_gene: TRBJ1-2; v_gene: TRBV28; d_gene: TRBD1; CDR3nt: TGTGCCAGCAGAAGACCCGGGACAGGGGGCAACTATGGCTACACCTTC; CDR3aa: CASRRPGTGGNYGYTF
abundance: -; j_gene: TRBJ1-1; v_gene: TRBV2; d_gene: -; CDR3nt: TGTGCCAGCAGTAAATGGGCCGTGAACACTGAAGCTTTCTTT; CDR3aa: CASSKWAVNTEAFF
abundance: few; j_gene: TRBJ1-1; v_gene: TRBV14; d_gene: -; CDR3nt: TGTGCCAGCAGCCAAGCCCTGGGAGGGGCTGAAGCTTTCTTT; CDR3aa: CASSQALGGAEAFF
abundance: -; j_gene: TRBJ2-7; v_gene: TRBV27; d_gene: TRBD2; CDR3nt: TGTGCCAGCAGTTTCGGGGCGGGGGGGCCTTACGAGCAGTACTTC; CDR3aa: CASSFGAGGPYEQYF
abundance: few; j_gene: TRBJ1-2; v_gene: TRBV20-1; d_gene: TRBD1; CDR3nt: TGCAGTGCTAGTGCTGCCAGGGGGACAGGGGAGGGTTATAACTATGGCTACACCTTC; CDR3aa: CSASAARGTGEGYNYGYTF
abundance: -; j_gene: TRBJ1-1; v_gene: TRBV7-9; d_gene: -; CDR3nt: TGTGCCAGCAGTGAGCAATTTGAAGCTTTCTTT; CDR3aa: CASSEQFEAFF
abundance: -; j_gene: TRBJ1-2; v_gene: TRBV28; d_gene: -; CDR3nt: TGTGCCAGCAGTCCCGGGGGGACCTATGGCTACACCTTC; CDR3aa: CASSPGGTYGYTF
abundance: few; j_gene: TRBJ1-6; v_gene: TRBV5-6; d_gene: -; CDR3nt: TGTGCCAGCGCAAGAGGGGGGGTAGACCCTAATTCACCCCTCCACTTT; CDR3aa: CASARGGVDPNSPLHF